This record concerns one TCR beta chain sequence. This record belongs to a study of blood T cell repertoires in COVID-19. Only in-frame clones appear in the TCRdb table, and some are missing; sequencing was by immunoSEQ multiplex PCR. The table has 60,000 to 75,000 clones, around nine tenths seen once. This sequence originates from a woman between 50 and 59 years old with COVID-19, enrolled during active disease. Sequencing was carried out using peripheral blood.

The CDR3 reads CASSVGVGELFF. The DNA for the CDR3 is TGTGCCAGCAGCGTAGGAGTCGGGGAGCTGTTTTTT. The chain combines TRBV9 with TRBJ2-2; no definite D call. Germline loops: CDR1 SGDLS, CDR2 YYNGEE. There are 12 residues in the CDR3. Deletions cut 0 bases from V and 7 bases from J, with 4 bases between.